The 9 T cell receptor beta chains listed next were all sequenced from one sample in a study of patients and donors after allogeneic stem cell transplantation. TCRdb analysed the RT-PCR reads with MiXCR anew, one entry per CDR3 protein. The sample comprises approximately 160,000 distinct CDR3 sequences, 30% of which are singletons, and roughly 3% rests with the top ten. The source material was blood, either unsorted or a sorted T cell fraction (not recorded which). The source is a human donor who was either an allogeneic HSCT recipient or a stem cell or donor lymphocyte infusion donor (not recorded which). It is not recorded whose cells these are; they may come from a transplant donor.

The chain is built from TRBV6-5 and TRBJ1-2, with unresolved D. This CDR3 has 16 amino acids. The germline V gene encodes CDR1 MNHEY and CDR2 SVGAGI. V dropped 0 bases and J dropped 4 bases, with 15 bases sitting between them. As DNA, the CDR3 is TGTGCCAGCAGTTACTCGACTCAGAATTACCTCTATGGCTACACCTTC. It codes for CASSYSTQNYLYGYTF.

This clonotype has more than one count but fewer than ten. The rearrangement joins TRBV7-9 to TRBJ1-2, with D possibly matching TRBD1 (6 bases). There are 13 residues in the CDR3. Trimming cost V 3 bases and J 8 bases, with 13 bases left between them. From germline, CDR1 is SEHNR and CDR2 FQNEAQ (reference sequence). The chain's CDR3 is CASSFDRLEGYTF. CDR3 DNA: TGTGCCAGCAGCTTCGACAGGCTGGAGGGCTACACCTTC.

This clonotype was counted a few times. V is TRBV20-1 and J is TRBJ1-1; 7 bases align to TRBD1. The CDR3 length is 14 residues. The germline CDR1 and CDR2 sequences are DFQATT and SNEGSKA (reference sequence). The V gene end was trimmed by 0 bases and the J gene end by 7 bases; junction bases not matched to a gene: 8. The CDR3 spells CSARDATGLIEAFF. The CDR3 DNA reads TGCAGTGCTAGAGACGCGACAGGGCTGATTGAAGCTTTCTTT.

This chain joins TRBV5-1 and TRBJ2-1, with 9 bases matching TRBD2. The germline V gene encodes CDR1 SGHRS and CDR2 YFSETQ. J was trimmed by 3 bases and V by 4 bases; bases with no gene match: 2. The CDR3 totals 14 residues. The CDR3 DNA is TGCGCCAGCAGCATTAGCGGGGGCTACAATGAGCAGTTCTTC. Translating it yields CASSISGGYNEQFF.

The chain employs TRBV4-1 and TRBJ2-5; D unresolved. Germline V lookup: CDR1 MGHRA, CDR2 YSYEKL. V was trimmed by 3 bases and J by 5 bases, leaving 16 bases between them. The CDR3 is 15 residues long. CDR3 loop: CASSHVTRAPETQYF. The CDR3 bases are TGCGCCAGCAGCCACGTCACAAGGGCCCCGGAGACCCAGTACTTC.

The gene calls are TRBV6-6 and TRBJ1-5; 7 nucleotides align to TRBD1. Germline-derived CDR1 and CDR2 are MNHNY and SVGAGI (reference sequence). J lost 3 bases, V lost 10 bases, and 6 bases had no gene match. The CDR3 runs to 13 residues. The CDR3 bases are TGTGCCACCAGGGGGGCTGCCAATCAGCCCCAGCATTTT. Translation gives CATRGAANQPQHF.

This clonotype showed up just a few times. The chain uses TRBV20-1 and TRBJ1-5; D unresolved. The CDR3 is 15 residues long. CDR1 DFQATT and CDR2 SNEGSKA come from the germline V gene (reference sequence). V dropped 1 base and J dropped 0 bases, with 10 bases sitting between them. CDR3: CSARAYSYSNQPQHF. The CDR3 bases are TGCAGTGCTAGAGCCTACAGCTATAGCAATCAGCCCCAGCATTTT.

The rearrangement uses TRBV6-2 or TRBV6-3 and TRBJ2-1; TRBD2 aligns across 7 bases. Trimming removed 11 bases from V and 8 bases from J; junction bases left unmatched: 9. CDR1 MNHEY and CDR2 SVGEGT come from the germline V gene. The CDR3 has 12 amino acids. This CDR3 reads CASSTSLYEQFF. The CDR3 DNA reads as TGTGCCTCCTCGACTAGCTTGTATGAGCAGTTCTTC.

At least ten counts were recorded for this clonotype. The chain combines TRBV20-1 with TRBJ1-6; 12 bases are shared with TRBD1. Germline values: CDR1 DFQATT, CDR2 SNEGSKA (reference sequence). The trim removed 0 bases at V and 9 bases at J, leaving 3 bases unmatched. This CDR3 has 15 residues. CDR3 loop: CSARDGDRGLSPLHF. DNA for the CDR3: TGCAGTGCTAGAGATGGGGACAGGGGGCTTTCACCCCTCCACTTT.